The rows below give T cell receptor beta chains drawn from one sample of a study of response to subunit inactivated influenza vaccine. Via MiXCR, TCRdb re-called the RT-PCR reads, giving one row per CDR3 protein. The sample includes hundreds of thousands of distinct CDR3 sequences, around 8% of them seen just once. The source was PBMCs from blood, collected roughly 24 months after vaccination. Receptors were obtained from a man aged 50 to 69 who received an inactivated influenza vaccine. CDR3s include the opening cysteine and the closing phenylalanine or tryptophan. The order of the fields is clone size, J gene, V gene, CDR3 protein. Clone size is shown for a subset of rows, as once, few, many or a class of expanded clone.

few,TRBJ2-1,TRBV6-2/TRBV6-3,CASSYSTSGSANEQFF
many,TRBJ1-4,TRBV28,CASSLPRQGALDEKLFF
many,TRBJ1-5,TRBV4-2,CASSQDENRGRLRQPQHF
.,TRBJ2-2,TRBV28,CASRLTSSKRRTGELFF
.,TRBJ2-6,TRBV10-3,CAMQGSGANVLTF
many,TRBJ2-1,TRBV7-9,CASSLRGGPNNEQFF
.,TRBJ2-1,TRBV7-2,CASRPRSGNRGNEQFF
many,TRBJ2-4,TRBV5-1,CASSLGGEVNIQYF
few,TRBJ2-1,TRBV7-9,CASSFLAGVEQFF
.,TRBJ2-1,TRBV14,CASSQYLAGGPLTNNEQFF
few,TRBJ1-2,TRBV4-2,CASSQSGLTGDYGYTF
.,TRBJ1-2,TRBV5-1,CASSALDRNYGYTF
.,TRBJ2-2,TRBV4-2,CASSKAGTSGRVAGELFF
.,TRBJ1-1,TRBV5-1,CASSTYREDTEAFF
many,TRBJ1-2,TRBV12-3/TRBV12-4,CASTPRHTKEGYGYTF
few,TRBJ2-2,TRBV7-2,CASSLMWDEIGELFF
many,TRBJ2-1,TRBV5-1,CASSLEPGSYNEQFF
few,TRBJ2-4,TRBV11-2,CASSPPLGTPKNIQYF
.,TRBJ2-5,TRBV12-3/TRBV12-4,CASSLPGTTQETQYF
few,TRBJ1-5,TRBV12-3/TRBV12-4,CASSLGLRGMQPQHF
many,TRBJ1-6,TRBV5-5,CASSIRDLNSPLHF
few,TRBJ1-2,TRBV20-1,CSARAGQGAGYTF
.,TRBJ2-7,TRBV7-6,CASSLQEGIEQYF
.,TRBJ2-7,TRBV28,CASSSDRIEQYF
.,TRBJ1-5,TRBV12-3/TRBV12-4,CASSSPGWPQHF
few,TRBJ2-3,TRBV27,CASSLEADTDTQYF
.,TRBJ2-2,TRBV9,CASSPARIANTGELFF
few,TRBJ2-7,TRBV2,CASSNSGSHDEQYF
many,TRBJ1-4,TRBV3-1,CASSLEGNEKLFF
few,TRBJ2-7,TRBV29-1,CSGRTISYEQYF
few,TRBJ2-7,TRBV5-1,CASSTLATPYEQYF
few,TRBJ2-1,TRBV15,CATSSSTAGGPYNEQFF
few,TRBJ1-1,TRBV6-2/TRBV6-3,CASSRDGYEAFF
.,TRBJ2-5,TRBV12-3/TRBV12-4,CASSKGPVTQYF
many,TRBJ2-7,TRBV4-2,CASSIGTSGRIVYEQYF
many,TRBJ2-3,TRBV20-1,CSARDPSGTDTQYF
few,TRBJ1-2,TRBV19,CASSLAFEVFYGYTF
many,TRBJ2-7,TRBV12-3/TRBV12-4,CASSFGLSYEQYF
.,TRBJ1-4,TRBV5-1,CASSLAGGGDEKLFF
.,TRBJ1-1,TRBV20-1,CSARALTGLYPEAFF
many,TRBJ2-1,TRBV10-3,CAISELSAGYNEQFF
.,TRBJ1-5,TRBV12-3/TRBV12-4,CASSLVTGVQPQHF
.,TRBJ2-2,TRBV7-8,CASSERGGNTGELFF
many,TRBJ2-7,TRBV28,CASRIDRGINEQYF
many,TRBJ2-2,TRBV20-1,CSARDPRQGNTGELFF
.,TRBJ2-3,TRBV9,CASSGTLDTQYF